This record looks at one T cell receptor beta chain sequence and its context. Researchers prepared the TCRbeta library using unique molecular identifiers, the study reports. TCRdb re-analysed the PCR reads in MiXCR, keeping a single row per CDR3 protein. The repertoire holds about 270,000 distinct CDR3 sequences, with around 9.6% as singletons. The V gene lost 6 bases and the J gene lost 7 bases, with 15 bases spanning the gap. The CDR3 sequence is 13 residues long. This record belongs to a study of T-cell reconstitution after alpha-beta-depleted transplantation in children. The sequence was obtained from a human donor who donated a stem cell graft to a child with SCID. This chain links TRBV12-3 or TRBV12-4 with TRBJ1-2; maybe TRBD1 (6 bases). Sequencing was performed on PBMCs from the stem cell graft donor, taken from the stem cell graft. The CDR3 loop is CASRRRGWVGYTF. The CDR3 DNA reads TGTGCCAGCAGACGCAGGGGATGGGTTGGCTACACCTTC.